A single sample is the source of the 5 T cell receptor beta chains below, sequenced in a study of shared clonotypes between healthy human individuals. Naive CD8 cells lacked CD45RO, underwent positive selection for CCR7 and left out terminally differentiated effector memory CD45RA+ cells. Profiling relied on immunoSEQ multiplex PCR, and the TCRdb table lists in-frame clones only, not all of them. There are 1.5 million to 2.5 million clones in the sample; roughly 94% occur only once, and 1.2% lies in the top ten. The sample was naive CD8+ T cells sorted from blood. The receptors derive from a man younger than 35 in good health.

This chain uses TRBV6-4 with TRBJ2-2; TRBD1 is a possible D gene (6 bases). The CDR3 is 16 amino acids. Germline V lookup: CDR1 MRHNA, CDR2 SNTAGT. Trimming stripped 3 bases from V and 6 bases from J, with 17 bases between. As DNA, the CDR3 is TGTGCCAGCAGTGAGCCCAGGGGCGACGATCCCGGGGAGCTGTTTTTT. Protein: CASSEPRGDDPGELFF.

About this clone itself: At the DNA level, this CDR3 is encoded by other sequences in the same sample as well. J is TRBJ2-7 and V is TRBV5-4; 8 bases map to TRBD1. The CDR3 sequence is 13 residues long. Looked up from germline, CDR1 is SGHNT and CDR2 is YYREEE (reference sequence). After removal of 2 bases from V and 3 bases from J, the junction contained 1 base not matched to a gene. This CDR3 reads CASSLQGDYEQYF. DNA of the CDR3: TGTGCCAGCAGCTTACAGGGGGACTACGAGCAGTACTTC.

In DNA form, the CDR3 reads TGTGCCAGCAGCTTGTTAGTGGGGGGACCTAGCACAGATACGCAGTATTTT. Translating gives CASSLLVGGPSTDTQYF. The chain carries TRBV5-6 and TRBJ2-3; possibly TRBD2 for D (6 bases). The CDR3 runs 17 residues. Trimming took 1 base from V and 0 from J, leaving 15 bases between them. Germline lookup yields CDR1 SGHDT and CDR2 YYEEEE.

Note on this clone: One end of the junction varies from germline; a read error may be responsible. This chain's CDR3 is CTSSHGTGGTFVYEQYF. CDR3 coding DNA: TGTACCAGCAGCCACGGGACAGGGGGTACTTTTGTCTACGAGCAGTACTTC. The J gene is TRBJ2-7, the V gene TRBV5-4, with 11 bases identical to TRBD1. CDR1 is SGHNT, CDR2 YYREEE, per germline (reference sequence). The CDR3 is 17 residues long.

As to this clone: The identical CDR3 is also encoded by other nucleotide sequences in the sample. V and J are TRBV4-1 and TRBJ2-1, with 8 bases identical to TRBD2. In germline, CDR1 is MGHRA, CDR2 YSYEKL. The CDR3 loop spans 16 amino acids. The V gene end was trimmed by 4 bases and the J gene end by 0 bases; junction bases not matched to a gene: 5. The CDR3 here is CASSPERGRSYNEQFF. The CDR3 nucleotides are TGCGCCAGCAGCCCTGAGCGGGGGCGCTCCTACAATGAGCAGTTCTTC.